This TCR beta chain was observed in a study of T cells in localized non-small cell lung cancer. Whole-study results and caveats: Longer overall survival associated with higher blood T cell density; shorter survival with higher adjacent-lung clonality. As only one tumor region underwent sequencing, heterogeneity remains possible. Turning up in adjacent lung were a median around 60 of the top 100 tumor clones. Uninvolved adjacent lung had more T cell clonality than any other tissue, topping tumor.

In the case of this clone: The antigen remains undetermined.

Libraries were prepared by immunoSEQ multiplex PCR; TCRdb keeps only in-frame clonotypes and omits some of them. The sample lists roughly 9,900 clones, around 90% occurring once. Trimming took 1 base from V and 5 from J, leaving 18 bases between them. Germline CDR1 and CDR2: SGHKS and YYEKEE (reference sequence). The CDR3 totals 16 residues. The sample consisted of peripheral blood, taken before any cancer treatment. The sequence was obtained from a woman between 40 and 69 years old with stage I squamous cell lung carcinoma. The chain combines TRBV5-5 with TRBJ1-2; D not certain. DNA for the CDR3: TGTGCCAGCAGCTTGAATGATCGGGAGACCCGTTATGGCTACACCTTC. This encodes CASSLNDRETRYGYTF.